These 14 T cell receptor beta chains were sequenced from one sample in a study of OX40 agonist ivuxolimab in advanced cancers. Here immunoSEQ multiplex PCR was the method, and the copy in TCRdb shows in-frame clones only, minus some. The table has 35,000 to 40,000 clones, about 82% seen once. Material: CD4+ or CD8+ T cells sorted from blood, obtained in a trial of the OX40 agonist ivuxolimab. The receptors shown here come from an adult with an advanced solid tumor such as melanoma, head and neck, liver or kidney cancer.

Here the CDR3 DNA reads TGTGCCAGCAGCCTAGCGGGAGGCGGAGAAGGGACCCAGTACTTC. Amino acids: CASSLAGGGEGTQYF. The rearrangement joins TRBV7-3 to TRBJ2-5, with 11 bases fitting TRBD2. Losses at the gene ends were 5 bases for V and 7 bases for J; bases not matched to a gene: 9. The CDR3 has 15 amino acids. Germline V gives CDR1 SGHTA, CDR2 FQGTGA. Full variable domain (remainder filled in from reference TRBV7-3 and TRBJ2-5): GAGVSQTPSNKVTEKGKYVELRCDPISGHTALYWYRQSLGQGPEFLIYFQGTGAADDSGLPNDRFFAVRPEGSVSTLKIQRTERGDSAVYLCASSLAGGGEGTQYFGPGTRLLVL.

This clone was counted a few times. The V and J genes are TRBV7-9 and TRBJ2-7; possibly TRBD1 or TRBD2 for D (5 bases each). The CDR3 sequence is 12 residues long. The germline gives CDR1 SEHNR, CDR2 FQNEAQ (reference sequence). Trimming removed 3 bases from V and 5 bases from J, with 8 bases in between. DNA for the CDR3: TGTGCCAGCAGCTTGGGGGATCACGAGCAGTACTTC. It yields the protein CASSLGDHEQYF.

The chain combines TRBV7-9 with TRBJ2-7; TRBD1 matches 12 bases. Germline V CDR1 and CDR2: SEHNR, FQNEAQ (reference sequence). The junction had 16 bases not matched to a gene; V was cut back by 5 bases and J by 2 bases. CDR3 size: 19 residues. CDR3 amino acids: CASSGGTGGRSIRPYEQYF. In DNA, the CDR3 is TGTGCCAGCAGCGGGGGGACAGGGGGCAGGAGTATAAGGCCCTACGAGCAGTACTTC.

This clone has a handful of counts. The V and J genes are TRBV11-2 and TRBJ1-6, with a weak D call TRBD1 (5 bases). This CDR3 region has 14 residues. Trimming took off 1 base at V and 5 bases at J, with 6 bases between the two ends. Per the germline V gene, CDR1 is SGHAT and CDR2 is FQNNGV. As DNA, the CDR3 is TGTGCCAGCAGCTTAGTAGGGGATAATTCACCCCTCCACTTT. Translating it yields CASSLVGDNSPLHF. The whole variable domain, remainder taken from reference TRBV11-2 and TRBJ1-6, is EAGVAQSPRYKIIEKRQSVAFWCNPISGHATLYWYQQILGQGPKLLIQFQNNGVVDDSQLPKDRFSAERLKGVDSTLKIQPAKLEDSAVYLCASSLVGDNSPLHFGNGTRLTVT.

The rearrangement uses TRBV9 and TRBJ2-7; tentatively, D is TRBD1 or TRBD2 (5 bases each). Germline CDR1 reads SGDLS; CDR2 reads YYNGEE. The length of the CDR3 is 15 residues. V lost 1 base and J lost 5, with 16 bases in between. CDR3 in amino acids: CASSVRGKEDNEQYF. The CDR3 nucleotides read TGTGCCAGCAGCGTACGGGGCAAGGAGGACAACGAGCAGTACTTC.

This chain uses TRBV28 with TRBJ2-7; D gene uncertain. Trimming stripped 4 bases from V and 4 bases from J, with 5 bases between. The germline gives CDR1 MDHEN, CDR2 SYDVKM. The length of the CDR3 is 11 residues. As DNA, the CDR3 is TGTGCCAGCAGTTACTTTTACGAGCAGTACTTC. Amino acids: CASSYFYEQYF.

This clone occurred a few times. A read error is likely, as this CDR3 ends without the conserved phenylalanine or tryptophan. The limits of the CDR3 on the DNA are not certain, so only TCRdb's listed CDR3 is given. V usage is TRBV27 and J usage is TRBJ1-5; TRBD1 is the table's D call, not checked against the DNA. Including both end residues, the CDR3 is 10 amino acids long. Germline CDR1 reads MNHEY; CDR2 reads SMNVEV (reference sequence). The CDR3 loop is CASSFWGRGI.

The CDR3 DNA sequence: TGTGCCAGCAGCTTAATTCTACAGGGACTCGGTGGGGGTGAGCAGTTCTTC. Translated: CASSLILQGLGGGEQFF. The chain employs TRBV7-9 and TRBJ2-1; either TRBD1 or TRBD2 may fit D (6 bases each). Germline CDR1 and CDR2: SEHNR and FQNEAQ (reference sequence). Trimming left V 2 bases short and J 9 bases short, with 23 bases between. The CDR3 runs to 17 residues.

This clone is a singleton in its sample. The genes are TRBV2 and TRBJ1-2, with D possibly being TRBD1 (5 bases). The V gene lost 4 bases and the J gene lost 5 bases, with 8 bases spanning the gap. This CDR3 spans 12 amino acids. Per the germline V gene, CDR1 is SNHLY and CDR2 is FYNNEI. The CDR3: CASSADSYGYTF. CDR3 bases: TGTGCCAGCAGTGCCGACAGTTATGGCTACACCTTC.

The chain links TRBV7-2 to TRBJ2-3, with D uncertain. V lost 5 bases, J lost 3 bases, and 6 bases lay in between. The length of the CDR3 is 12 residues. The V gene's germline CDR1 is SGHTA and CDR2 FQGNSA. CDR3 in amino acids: CASSALTDTQYF. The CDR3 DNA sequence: TGTGCCAGCAGCGCCCTTACAGATACGCAGTATTTT.

The CDR3 DNA follows: TGTGCCAGCTCGCGAGGGACGGCCCTGGGGAATCAGCCCCAGCATTTT. Amino acids: CASSRGTALGNQPQHF. The rearrangement joins TRBV18 to TRBJ1-5; the D gene is possibly TRBD1 (5 bases). Germline V CDR1 and CDR2: KGHSH, LQKENI. The CDR3 has 16 amino acids. The V end lost 6 bases, the J end lost 4 bases, and 19 bases lay between the germline ends.

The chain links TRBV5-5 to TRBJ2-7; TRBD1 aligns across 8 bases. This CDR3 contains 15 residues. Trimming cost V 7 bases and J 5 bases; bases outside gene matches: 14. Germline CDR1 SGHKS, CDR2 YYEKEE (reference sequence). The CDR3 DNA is TGTGCCAGCTTCCAGGATACAGGGGGGACCCACGAGCAGTACTTC. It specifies CASFQDTGGTHEQYF.

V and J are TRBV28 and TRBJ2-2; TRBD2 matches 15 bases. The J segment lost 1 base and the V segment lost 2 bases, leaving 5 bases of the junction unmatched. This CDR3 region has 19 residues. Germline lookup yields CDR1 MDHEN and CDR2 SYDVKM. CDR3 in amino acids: CASSLRGLAGGLNTGELFF. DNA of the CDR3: TGTGCCAGCAGTTTAAGGGGACTAGCGGGGGGCCTGAACACCGGGGAGCTGTTTTTT.

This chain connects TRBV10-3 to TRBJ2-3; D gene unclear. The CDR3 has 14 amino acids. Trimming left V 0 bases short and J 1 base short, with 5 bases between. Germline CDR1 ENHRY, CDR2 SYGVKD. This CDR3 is CAISESVGTDTQYF. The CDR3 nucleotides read TGTGCCATCAGTGAGTCAGTAGGCACAGATACGCAGTATTTT.